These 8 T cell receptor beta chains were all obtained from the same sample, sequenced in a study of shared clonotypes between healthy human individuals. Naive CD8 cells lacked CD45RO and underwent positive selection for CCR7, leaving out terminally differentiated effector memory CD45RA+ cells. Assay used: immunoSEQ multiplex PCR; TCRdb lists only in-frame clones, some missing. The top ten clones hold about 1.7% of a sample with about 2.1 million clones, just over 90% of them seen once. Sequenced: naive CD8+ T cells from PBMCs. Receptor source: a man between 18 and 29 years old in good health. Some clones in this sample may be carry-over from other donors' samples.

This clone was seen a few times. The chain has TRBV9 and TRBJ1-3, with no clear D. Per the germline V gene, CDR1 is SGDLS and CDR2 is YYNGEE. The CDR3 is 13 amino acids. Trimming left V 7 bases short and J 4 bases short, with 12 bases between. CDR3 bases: TGTGCCAGCGGCGAGGCGGAGGGAAACACCATATATTTT. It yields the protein CASGEAEGNTIYF.

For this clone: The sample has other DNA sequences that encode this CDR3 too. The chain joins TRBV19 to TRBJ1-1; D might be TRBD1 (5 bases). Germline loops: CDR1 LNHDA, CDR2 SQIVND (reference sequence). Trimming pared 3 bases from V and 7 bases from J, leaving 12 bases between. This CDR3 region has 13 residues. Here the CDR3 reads CASSIKGDSEAFF. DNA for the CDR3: TGTGCCAGTAGTATTAAAGGCGACAGTGAAGCTTTCTTT.

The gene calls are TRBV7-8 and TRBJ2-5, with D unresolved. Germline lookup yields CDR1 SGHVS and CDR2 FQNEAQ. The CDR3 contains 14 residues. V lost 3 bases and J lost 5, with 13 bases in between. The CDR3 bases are TGTGCCAGCAGCTTTCCTGGCCGGACGGAGACCCAGTACTTC. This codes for CASSFPGRTETQYF.

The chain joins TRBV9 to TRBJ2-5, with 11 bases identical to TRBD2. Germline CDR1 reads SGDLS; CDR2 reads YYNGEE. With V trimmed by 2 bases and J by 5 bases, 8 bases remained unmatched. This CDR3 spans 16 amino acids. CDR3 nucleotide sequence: TGTGCCAGCAGCGTTACTAGCGGGAGATGGAAGGAGACCCAGTACTTC. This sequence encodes CASSVTSGRWKETQYF.

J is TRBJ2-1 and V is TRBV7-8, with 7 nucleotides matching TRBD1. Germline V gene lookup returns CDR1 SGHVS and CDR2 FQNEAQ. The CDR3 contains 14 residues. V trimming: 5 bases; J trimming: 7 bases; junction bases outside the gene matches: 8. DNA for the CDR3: TGTGCCAGCAGCGCCGGGACAGAAGGAAATGAGCAGTTCTTC. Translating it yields CASSAGTEGNEQFF.

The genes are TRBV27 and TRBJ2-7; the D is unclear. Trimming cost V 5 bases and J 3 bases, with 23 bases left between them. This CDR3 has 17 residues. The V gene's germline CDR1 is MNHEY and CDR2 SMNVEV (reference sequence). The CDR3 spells CASSPQPGQGLDYEQYF. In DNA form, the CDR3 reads TGTGCCAGCAGTCCACAACCCGGTCAAGGTTTGGACTACGAGCAGTACTTC.

CDR3 nucleotides: TGTGCCAGCAGCCGAAGCGGTGGCTCGCAAGGAGCTTTCTTT. Translation gives CASSRSGGSQGAFF. The chain couples TRBV7-6 to TRBJ1-1; the D is unclear. V lost 5 bases and J lost 10, with 20 bases in between. In germline, CDR1 is SGHVS, CDR2 FNYEAQ. The CDR3 has 14 amino acids.

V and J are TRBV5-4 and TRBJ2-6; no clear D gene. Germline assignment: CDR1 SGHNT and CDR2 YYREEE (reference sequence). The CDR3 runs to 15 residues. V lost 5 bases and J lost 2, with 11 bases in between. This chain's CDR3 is CASSFKVAGANVLTF. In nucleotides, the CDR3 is TGTGCCAGCAGTTTCAAGGTAGCTGGGGCCAACGTCCTGACTTTC.